Each of the 31 T cell receptor beta chains below was sequenced from the same sample in a study of response to subunit inactivated influenza vaccine. MiXCR, run by TCRdb on the RT-PCR reads, gives a single entry per CDR3 protein. The data hold roughly 650,000 distinct CDR3 sequences, with 13% to 15% observed a single time. Specimen: PBMCs from blood, collected around 15 days before vaccination. Every receptor here comes from a man in his fifties who received an inactivated influenza vaccine.

This rearrangement joins TRBV12-3 or TRBV12-4 to TRBJ2-2, with 8 positions matching TRBD1. After removal of 1 base from V and 4 bases from J, the junction contained 2 bases not matched to a gene. CDR3 length equals 15 residues. CDR3 DNA: TGTGCCAGCAGTTTAGGGACAGGGACCACCGGGGAGCTGTTTTTT. It is translated as CASSLGTGTTGELFF.

This chain uses TRBV28 with TRBJ1-3; unclear D gene. The V end was cut by 2 bases, the J end by 2 bases, with 7 bases between. The CDR3 is 14 amino acids. Germline V gene lookup returns CDR1 MDHEN and CDR2 SYDVKM. CDR3 nucleotides: TGTGCCAGCAGTTTAGCCGCGGCTGGAAACACCATATATTTT. Translating it yields CASSLAAAGNTIYF.

This clonotype was counted at least ten times. The genes are TRBV4-1 and TRBJ1-5; D may be TRBD1 (6 bases). Trimming shortened V by 1 base and J by 4 bases, and 11 bases separated the two germline ends. The CDR3 runs to 15 residues. CDR1 MGHRA and CDR2 YSYEKL come from the germline V gene. The CDR3 region is CASSQAPRGNQPQHF. The CDR3 DNA sequence: TGCGCCAGCAGCCAAGCTCCCAGGGGAAATCAGCCCCAGCATTTT.

The chain uses TRBV24-1 and TRBJ2-3; 8 bases match TRBD1. The CDR3 sequence is 14 residues long. Germline lookup yields CDR1 KGHDR and CDR2 SFDVKD. V lost 6 bases, J lost 3 bases, and 4 bases stayed unmatched. The CDR3 nucleotides read TGTGCCACCAGTAGACAGGGGACGACAGATACGCAGTATTTT. The encoded protein is CATSRQGTTDTQYF.

At least ten counts were recorded for this clonotype. The rearrangement joins TRBV24-1 to TRBJ2-1, with 8 positions matching TRBD2. The CDR3 is 15 residues long. V lost 4 bases and J lost 9; bases outside the gene matches: 10. CDR1 is KGHDR, CDR2 SFDVKD, per germline. CDR3: CATSDIGRTSIEQFF. The DNA for the CDR3 is TGTGCCACCAGTGACATTGGAAGGACTAGCATTGAGCAGTTCTTC.

This clonotype has more than one count but fewer than ten. The chain links TRBV12-3 or TRBV12-4 to TRBJ1-5, with TRBD1 identical over 11 bases. The CDR3 is 14 residues long. J was trimmed by 7 bases and V by 6 bases; bases with no gene match: 5. The CDR3 sequence: CASRRTGGIQPQHF. DNA of the CDR3: TGTGCCAGCAGGCGGACAGGGGGCATCCAGCCCCAGCATTTT.

This clonotype showed up just a few times. The V gene is TRBV11-1, the J gene TRBJ1-2; 8 bases map to TRBD1. CDR1 and CDR2 from the germline V gene are SGHAT and FQDESV (reference sequence). The CDR3 length is 18 residues. Trimming removed 4 bases from V and 4 bases from J; junction bases left unmatched: 17. The CDR3 nucleotides are TGTGCCAGCAGCTCTCGTCCCGGGACAGGACCCGGTGGCTATGGCTACACCTTC. Residues: CASSSRPGTGPGGYGYTF. The whole variable domain, filled in from reference TRBV11-1 and TRBJ1-2, reads EAEVAQSPRYKITEKSQAVAFWCDPISGHATLYWYRQILGQGPELLVQFQDESVVDDSQLPKDRFSAERLKGVDSTLKIQPAELGDSAMYLCASSSRPGTGPGGYGYTFGSGTRLTVV.

The chain links TRBV18 to TRBJ2-1; D uncertain. V lost 0 bases and J lost 2, with 8 bases in between. CDR3 size: 15 residues. Germline V gene sequence: CDR1 KGHSH, CDR2 LQKENI. The CDR3 reads CASSPPSSAYNEQFF. DNA of the CDR3: TGTGCCAGCTCACCACCTTCTAGTGCCTACAATGAGCAGTTCTTC.

This clonotype was recorded many times. The chain is built from TRBV5-1 and TRBJ2-5, with 10 bases identical to TRBD2. The ends lost 5 bases at V and 3 bases at J; junction bases unmatched: 7. CDR3 size: 15 residues. Germline CDR1 SGHRS, CDR2 YFSETQ. The CDR3 spells CASSFHSGGKETQYF. CDR3 DNA sequence: TGCGCCAGCAGTTTCCATAGCGGGGGGAAAGAGACCCAGTACTTC.

The chain combines TRBV6-5 with TRBJ2-7; D is ambiguous. Trimming removed 0 bases at V and 0 bases at J, with 9 bases between. Looked up from germline, CDR1 is MNHEY and CDR2 is SVGAGI. The CDR3 is made up of 15 amino acids. The CDR3 DNA reads as TGTGCCAGCAGTTACTCGAGTGCCGTCTCCTACGAGCAGTACTTC. It specifies CASSYSSAVSYEQYF.

The chain is built from TRBV5-1 and TRBJ2-1; 10 bases are a match to TRBD1. Germline trimming cut 0 bases from V and 4 bases from J; bases unmatched to any gene: 4. This CDR3 has 16 amino acids. Germline-derived CDR1 and CDR2 are SGHRS and YFSETQ. CDR3 amino acids: CASSLAGTGDYNEQFF. CDR3 sequence (DNA): TGCGCCAGCAGCTTGGCTGGGACAGGGGATTACAATGAGCAGTTCTTC.

This sequence joins TRBV7-8 and TRBJ2-1; 7 positions match TRBD2. The V gene's germline CDR1 is SGHVS and CDR2 FQNEAQ. The length of the CDR3 is 13 residues. Unmatched junction bases numbered 10, after V lost 2 bases and J lost 15 bases. The CDR3 bases are TGTGCCAGCAGCTTATCGGCGGGAGTAAATCGGTTCTTC. Protein sequence: CASSLSAGVNRFF.

In this sample, this clonotype turned up a few times. This chain uses TRBV7-2 with TRBJ2-2; the D is unclear. From germline, CDR1 is SGHTA and CDR2 FQGNSA. The CDR3 totals 15 residues. Trimming left V 2 bases short and J 1 base short, with 8 bases between. CDR3 coding DNA: TGTGCCAGCAGCTTACGGCTAGGGAACACCGGGGAGCTGTTTTTT. Translation: CASSLRLGNTGELFF.

The sample holds a few counts of this clonotype. V gene TRBV7-6 combines with J gene TRBJ2-3; D may be TRBD1 or TRBD2 (6 bases each). V lost 5 bases, J lost 0 bases, and 18 bases lay in between. The CDR3 runs to 17 residues. Germline V lookup: CDR1 SGHVS, CDR2 FNYEAQ. The CDR3, as DNA: TGTGCCAGCAGCGATGGGGGCGGCGGGACTAGCACAGATACGCAGTATTTT. It specifies CASSDGGGGTSTDTQYF.

This clonotype was seen more than once but under ten times. V usage is TRBV28 and J usage is TRBJ2-5; a possible D gene is TRBD1 (6 bases). V shed 6 bases and J shed 7 bases, with 12 bases lying between them. Germline-derived CDR1 and CDR2 are MDHEN and SYDVKM. The CDR3 is 12 amino acids. CDR3 DNA sequence: TGTGCCAGCAGATCACAGGGTGGGACCCAGTACTTC. Its protein product is CASRSQGGTQYF.

This clonotype has at least ten counts. The chain has TRBV19 and TRBJ2-1, with D unresolved. Trimming left V 3 bases short and J 3 bases short, with 6 bases between. Germline V CDR1 and CDR2: LNHDA, SQIVND (reference sequence). This CDR3 has 13 amino acids. The DNA for the CDR3 is TGTGCCAGTAGTATTTCAAGCTACAATGAGCAGTTCTTC. This codes for CASSISSYNEQFF.

This clonotype was found a few times. The genes are TRBV20-1 and TRBJ2-1, with 8 positions matching TRBD2. The CDR3 runs 14 residues. Germline trimming cut 4 bases from V and 6 bases from J; bases unmatched to any gene: 8. Germline V gene sequence: CDR1 DFQATT, CDR2 SNEGSKA (reference sequence). CDR3 protein: CSAKSGRPGNEQFF. Written as DNA, the CDR3 is TGCAGTGCTAAGAGCGGGAGACCAGGCAATGAGCAGTTCTTC.

This clonotype has just a few counts. This chain uses TRBV29-1 with TRBJ2-1; the match to TRBD2 covers 9 bases. The CDR3 sequence is 13 residues long. The germline V gene encodes CDR1 SQVTM and CDR2 ANQGSEA. V was pared by 4 bases and J by 7 bases, with 5 bases of the junction left unmatched. Written as DNA, the CDR3 is TGCAGCGTTGGGACTAGCGTTGGGAATGAGCAGTTCTTC. As protein: CSVGTSVGNEQFF.

Only a few counts were recorded for this clonotype. The CDR3 sequence: CSARKVDGELFF. The DNA of the CDR3 is TGCAGTGCTAGAAAGGTTGACGGGGAGCTGTTTTTT. The V call is TRBV20-1, the J call TRBJ2-2, with D uncertain. The germline V and J ends were trimmed by 2 bases and 7 bases, with 8 bases remaining between them. Looked up from germline, CDR1 is DFQATT and CDR2 is SNEGSKA (reference sequence). CDR3 length equals 12 residues.

V is TRBV5-1 and J is TRBJ1-5; TRBD1 might be the D (5 bases). V lost 0 bases and J 11 bases, leaving 15 bases between the germline ends. The germline V gene has CDR1 SGHRS and CDR2 YFSETQ. This CDR3 spans 14 amino acids. The CDR3 sequence is CASSLEGGAKAQHF. The CDR3 DNA sequence: TGCGCCAGCAGCTTGGAGGGAGGGGCAAAGGCCCAGCATTTT.

A few counts support this clonotype. The V and J genes are TRBV12-3 or TRBV12-4 and TRBJ2-3; D is perhaps TRBD2 (6 bases). The CDR3 is 15 amino acids. V lost 7 bases and J 1 base, leaving 15 bases between the germline ends. For the CDR3, the DNA is TGTGCCAGCACCTTAGGCCCGGGGGGCACAGATACGCAGTATTTT. This sequence encodes CASTLGPGGTDTQYF.

This clonotype was found a few times. As DNA, the CDR3 is TGCAGCGTTGCTCGTGGGCCTGGAGATACGCAGTATTTT. Translated, it gives CSVARGPGDTQYF. The chain carries TRBV29-1 and TRBJ2-3; no clear D gene. This CDR3 region has 13 residues. Trimming cost V 4 bases and J 5 bases, with 13 bases left between them. CDR1 and CDR2 from the germline V gene are SQVTM and ANQGSEA.

This clonotype was seen many times. The chain's CDR3 is CASSEYWGTGAYEQYF. The CDR3 DNA is TGTGCCAGCAGTGAATATTGGGGGACAGGGGCCTACGAGCAGTACTTC. The genes are TRBV25-1 and TRBJ2-7, with TRBD1 identical over 10 bases. With 0 bases clipped from V and 2 bases from J, the junction kept 4 bases outside the gene matches. The CDR3 length is 16 residues. Germline-derived CDR1 and CDR2 are MGHDK and SYGVNS.

This chain connects TRBV3-1 to TRBJ2-2; weak D call: TRBD1 (5 bases). Trimming took 6 bases from V and 0 from J, leaving 8 bases between them. This CDR3 has 14 residues. Germline values: CDR1 LGHDT, CDR2 YNNKEL (reference sequence). CDR3 DNA sequence: TGTGCCAGCAGAGGACAAGCGAACACCGGGGAGCTGTTTTTT. It is translated as CASRGQANTGELFF. The full variable domain, in which reference TRBV3-1 and TRBJ2-2 provide the parts outside the CDR3, is DTAVSQTPKYLVTQMGNDKSIKCEQNLGHDTMYWYKQDSKKFLKIMFSYNNKELIINETVPNRFSPKSPDKAHLNLHINSLELGDSAVYFCASRGQANTGELFFGEGSRLTVL.

This clonotype appeared a few times. The V call is TRBV5-1, the J call TRBJ2-1; unclear D gene. Trimming removed 1 base at V and 7 bases at J, with 12 bases between. The germline V gene encodes CDR1 SGHRS and CDR2 YFSETQ. CDR3 length equals 14 residues. CDR3 in DNA: TGCGCCAGCAGCTTGTCGGCATCCGAGAATGAGCAGTTCTTC. This sequence encodes CASSLSASENEQFF.

This clonotype showed up just a few times. The chain combines TRBV11-2 with TRBJ2-7; possible D gene TRBD1, 6 bases. CDR1 is SGHAT, CDR2 FQNNGV, per germline. This CDR3 is built from 16 residues. With 1 base removed from V and 6 bases from J, the gap between germline ends came to 19 bases. This CDR3 is CASSLGPQGSLGEQYF. CDR3 DNA: TGTGCCAGCAGCTTAGGGCCTCAGGGGAGCTTGGGCGAGCAGTACTTC.

There are a few counts of this clonotype. V and J are TRBV7-9 and TRBJ2-7, with 7 bases matching TRBD1. The length of the CDR3 is 16 residues. The germline CDR1 and CDR2 sequences are SEHNR and FQNEAQ (reference sequence). The ends lost 0 bases at V and 4 bases at J; junction bases unmatched: 9. The CDR3 loop reads CASSLARNRGNYEQYF. The CDR3 nucleotides are TGTGCCAGCAGCTTAGCAAGGAACAGGGGAAATTACGAGCAGTACTTC. Drawing the rest from reference TRBV7-9 and TRBJ2-7, the complete variable domain is DTGVSQNPRHKITKRGQNVTFRCDPISEHNRLYWYRQTLGQGPEFLTYFQNEAQLEKSRLLSDRFSAERPKGSFSTLEIQRTEQGDSAMYLCASSLARNRGNYEQYFGPGTRLTVT.

This clonotype was counted only a few times. The rearrangement links TRBV5-6 to TRBJ1-1; D is ambiguous. Trimming stripped 4 bases from V and 11 bases from J, with 15 bases between. The CDR3 has 12 residues. CDR1 SGHDT and CDR2 YYEEEE come from the germline V gene. CDR3 in amino acids: CASSARPEVAFF. The CDR3 DNA is TGTGCCAGCAGCGCGAGGCCGGAGGTGGCTTTCTTT.

This clonotype has more than one count but fewer than ten. V gene TRBV19 combines with J gene TRBJ2-7, with 10 bases lining up with TRBD1. The V segment lost 4 bases and the J segment 0 bases; nucleotides outside the gene matches: 15. Germline-derived CDR1 and CDR2 are LNHDA and SQIVND (reference sequence). The CDR3 is 19 residues long. The CDR3 nucleotides read TGTGCCAGTAGTACTTCCCATGGGACAGGGGCTGCCGGCTCCTACGAGCAGTACTTC. Translation: CASSTSHGTGAAGSYEQYF. Drawing the rest from reference TRBV19 and TRBJ2-7, the complete variable domain is DGGITQSPKYLFRKEGQNVTLSCEQNLNHDAMYWYRQDPGQGLRLIYYSQIVNDFQKGDIAEGYSVSREKKESFPLTVTSAQKNPTAFYLCASSTSHGTGAAGSYEQYFGPGTRLTVT.

The gene calls are TRBV14 and TRBJ1-6, with unresolved D. Deletions cut 0 bases from V and 7 bases from J, with 7 bases between. This CDR3 is built from 14 residues. The germline V gene encodes CDR1 SGHDN and CDR2 FVKESK. CDR3 nucleotide sequence: TGTGCCAGCAGCCAAGAGTTGCGGAATTCACCCCTCCACTTT. Its translation: CASSQELRNSPLHF.

The rearrangement uses TRBV29-1 and TRBJ2-7; 9 nucleotides agree with TRBD2. CDR1 is SQVTM, CDR2 ANQGSEA, per germline. The CDR3 runs to 13 residues. The V gene end was trimmed by 6 bases and the J gene end by 2 bases; junction bases not matched to a gene: 5. The CDR3 coding sequence is TGCAGCGTCAGGACTAGCGCTCCCTACGAGCAGTACTTC. Protein sequence: CSVRTSAPYEQYF.